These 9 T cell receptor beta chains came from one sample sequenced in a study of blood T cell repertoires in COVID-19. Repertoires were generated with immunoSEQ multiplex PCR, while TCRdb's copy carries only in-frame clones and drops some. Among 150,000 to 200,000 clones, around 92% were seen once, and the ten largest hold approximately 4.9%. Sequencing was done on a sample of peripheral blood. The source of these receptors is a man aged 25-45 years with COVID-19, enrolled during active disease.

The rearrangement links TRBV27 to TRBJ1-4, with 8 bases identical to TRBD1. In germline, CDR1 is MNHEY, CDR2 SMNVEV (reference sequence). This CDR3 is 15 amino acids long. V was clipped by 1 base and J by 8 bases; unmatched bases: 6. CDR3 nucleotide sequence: TGTGCCAGCAGTTTATATTTGACAGGGGACGAAAAACTGTTTTTT. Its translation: CASSLYLTGDEKLFF. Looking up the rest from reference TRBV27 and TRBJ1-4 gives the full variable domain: EAQVTQNPRYLITVTGKKLTVTCSQNMNHEYMSWYRQDPGLGLRQIYYSMNVEVTDKGDVPEGYKVSRKEKRNFPLILESPSPNQTSLYFCASSLYLTGDEKLFFGSGTQLSVL.

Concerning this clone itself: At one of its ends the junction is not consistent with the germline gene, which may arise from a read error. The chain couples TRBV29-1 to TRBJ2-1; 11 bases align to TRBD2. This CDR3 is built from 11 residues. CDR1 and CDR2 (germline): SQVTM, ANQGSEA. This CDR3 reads CSVGPSGGLLF. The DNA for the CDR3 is TGCAGCGTTGGGCCTAGCGGGGGGTTGCTCTTC.

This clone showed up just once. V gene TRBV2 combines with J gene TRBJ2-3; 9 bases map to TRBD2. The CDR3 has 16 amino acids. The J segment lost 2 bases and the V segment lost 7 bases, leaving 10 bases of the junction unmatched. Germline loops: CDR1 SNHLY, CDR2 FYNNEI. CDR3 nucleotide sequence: TGTGCCAGCACCCGGGGAGGCGGGAGGGTCACAGATACGCAGTATTTT. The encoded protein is CASTRGGGRVTDTQYF.

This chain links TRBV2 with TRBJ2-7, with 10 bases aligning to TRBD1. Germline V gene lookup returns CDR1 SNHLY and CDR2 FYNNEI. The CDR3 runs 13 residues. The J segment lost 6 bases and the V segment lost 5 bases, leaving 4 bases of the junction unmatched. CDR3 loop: CASSLGQGVEQYF. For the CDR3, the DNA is TGTGCCAGCAGTTTAGGACAGGGGGTCGAGCAGTACTTC. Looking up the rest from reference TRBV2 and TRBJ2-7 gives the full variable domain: EPEVTQTPSHQVTQMGQEVILRCVPISNHLYFYWYRQILGQKVEFLVSFYNNEISEKSEIFDDQFSVERPDGSNFTLKIRSTKLEDSAMYFCASSLGQGVEQYFGPGTRLTVT.

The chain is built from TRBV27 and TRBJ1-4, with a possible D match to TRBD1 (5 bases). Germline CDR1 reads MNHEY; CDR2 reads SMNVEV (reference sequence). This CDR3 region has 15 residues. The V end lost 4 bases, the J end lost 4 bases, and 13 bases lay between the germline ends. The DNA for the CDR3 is TGTGCCAGCAGTTCCAGGGATTTGGGTAATGAAAAACTGTTTTTT. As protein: CASSSRDLGNEKLFF.

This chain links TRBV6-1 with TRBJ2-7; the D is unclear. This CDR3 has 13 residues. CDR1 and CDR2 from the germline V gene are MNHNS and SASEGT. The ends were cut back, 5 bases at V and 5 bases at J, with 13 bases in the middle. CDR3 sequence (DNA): TGTGCCAGCAGTTATAGCTTTTTAGACGAGCAGTACTTC. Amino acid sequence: CASSYSFLDEQYF.

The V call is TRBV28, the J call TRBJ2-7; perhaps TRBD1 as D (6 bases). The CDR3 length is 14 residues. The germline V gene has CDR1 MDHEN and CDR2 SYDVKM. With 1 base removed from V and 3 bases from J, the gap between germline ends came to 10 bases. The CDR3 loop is CASSLSGTSYEQYF. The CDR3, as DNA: TGTGCCAGCAGTTTATCCGGGACAAGCTACGAGCAGTACTTC.

CDR3 amino acids: CASSITGNYGYTF. The DNA for the CDR3 is TGTGCCAGTAGTATCACCGGGAACTATGGCTACACCTTC. V and J are TRBV19 and TRBJ1-2; D unresolved. Germline V gene data show CDR1 as LNHDA and CDR2 as SQIVND (reference sequence). Between the trimmed V and J ends, which lost 3 bases and 2 bases, there was a span of 7 bases. This CDR3 has 13 amino acids. The variable domain in full, completed from reference TRBV19 and TRBJ1-2, reads DGGITQSPKYLFRKEGQNVTLSCEQNLNHDAMYWYRQDPGQGLRLIYYSQIVNDFQKGDIAEGYSVSREKKESFPLTVTSAQKNPTAFYLCASSITGNYGYTFGSGTRLTVV.

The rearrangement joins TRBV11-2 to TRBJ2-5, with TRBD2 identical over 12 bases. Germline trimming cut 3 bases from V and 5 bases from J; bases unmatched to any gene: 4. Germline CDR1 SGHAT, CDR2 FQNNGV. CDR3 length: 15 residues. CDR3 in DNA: TGTGCCAGCAGCTTGTCTAGCGGGAGGGATGAGACCCAGTACTTC. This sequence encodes CASSLSSGRDETQYF. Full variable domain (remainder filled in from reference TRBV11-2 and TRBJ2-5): EAGVAQSPRYKIIEKRQSVAFWCNPISGHATLYWYQQILGQGPKLLIQFQNNGVVDDSQLPKDRFSAERLKGVDSTLKIQPAKLEDSAVYLCASSLSSGRDETQYFGPGTRLLVL.